This is a list of T cell receptor beta chains from one sample in a study of T-cell memory formation after mild COVID-19. TCRdb re-analysed the 5' RACE reads in MiXCR, keeping a single row per CDR3 protein. The sample records around 130,000 distinct CDR3 sequences, about 17% being singletons. The specimen sequenced was PBMCs or a T cell subset sorted from them (not recorded which). The receptors stem from a man aged 18 to 30 who had mild COVID-19 (a few samples of this study predate the infection). Cell type and time point are not known. Each CDR3 is given without its conserved first and last residue. The order of the fields is clone size, V gene, CDR3 protein. Size values are once, few and many counts, or a class for expanded clones, and some rows have none.

size: few; V: TRBV5-1; CDR3: ASSLGTGNYGYT
size: -; V: TRBV28; CDR3: ASPGGRTEAF
size: -; V: TRBV20-1; CDR3: SAYGGSAYNSPLH
size: few; V: TRBV7-6; CDR3: ASSLPSGALTDTQY
size: -; V: TRBV7-2; CDR3: ASSRGLAGYEQY
size: few; V: TRBV7-2; CDR3: ASSLQGGTDTQY
size: few; V: TRBV4-1; CDR3: ASRSNTEAF
size: -; V: TRBV10-1; CDR3: ASSAAGTSVGEQF
size: few; V: TRBV6-6; CDR3: ASSSSNYGYT
size: -; V: TRBV7-3; CDR3: ASSLGEQETQY
size: few; V: TRBV7-2; CDR3: ASSFGRRETQY
size: -; V: TRBV5-1; CDR3: ASSLAGGLNEKLF
size: -; V: TRBV12-3/TRBV12-4; CDR3: ASSSDANTQY
size: -; V: TRBV7-2; CDR3: ASRDRGSRFSYNEQF
size: many; V: TRBV5-6; CDR3: ASSLAGVTDTQY
size: -; V: TRBV5-1; CDR3: ASSLWGENTGELF
size: -; V: TRBV6-6; CDR3: ASGKQENIQY
size: few; V: TRBV12-3/TRBV12-4; CDR3: ASSLGDSGNTEAF
size: -; V: TRBV5-1; CDR3: ASSPPGTSNTGELF
size: few; V: TRBV28; CDR3: ASGGGQGIYGYT
size: -; V: TRBV4-3; CDR3: ASSQPPGAEGANVLT
size: -; V: TRBV3-1; CDR3: ASSQGGQGGRKLF
size: few; V: TRBV9; CDR3: ASSVAGGGEDTQY
size: -; V: TRBV6-6; CDR3: ASSPPVAGGGYT
size: -; V: TRBV5-1; CDR3: ASRYDPGPSGYEQY
size: -; V: TRBV7-2; CDR3: ASSSYLRTDTQY
size: few; V: TRBV28; CDR3: ASSQTVPSTDTQY
size: few; V: TRBV5-4; CDR3: ASSLFGSPLH
size: many; V: TRBV5-1; CDR3: ASSFGRGYETQY
size: few; V: TRBV9; CDR3: ASSVTGTSDTQY
size: -; V: TRBV24-1; CDR3: ATSDPEKGHNNQPQH
size: -; V: TRBV12-3/TRBV12-4; CDR3: ASSLVRRGETQY
size: few; V: TRBV5-1; CDR3: ASSSYGGAWEQY
size: -; V: TRBV20-1; CDR3: SAPRGRDYGYT
size: few; V: TRBV18; CDR3: ASSPPGRDALNEQF
size: few; V: TRBV6-2/TRBV6-3; CDR3: ASGSALRAEAF
size: few; V: TRBV2; CDR3: ASSDGRGNQPQH
size: few; V: TRBV4-2; CDR3: ASSQDGRGKDTQY
size: -; V: TRBV7-6; CDR3: ASSSRLTTGSYYEQY
size: many; V: TRBV7-6; CDR3: ASRRGTEKWTGELF
size: -; V: TRBV6-6; CDR3: ASSWRGNQPQH
size: -; V: TRBV20-1; CDR3: SASGRIASTDTQY
size: few; V: TRBV12-3/TRBV12-4; CDR3: ASSFRTGPTYGYT
size: few; V: TRBV6-2/TRBV6-3; CDR3: ASSKGTTQETQY
size: -; V: TRBV19; CDR3: ATLGEGHNQPQH
size: few; V: TRBV7-2; CDR3: ASSLRGEVGYT
size: few; V: TRBV6-7; CDR3: ASSATSGTENTGELF
size: many; V: TRBV7-3; CDR3: ASSLRLAGGDTQY
size: -; V: TRBV12-3/TRBV12-4; CDR3: ASRGTSGGYEQF
size: few; V: TRBV20-1; CDR3: SARDTNWAKNIQY
size: -; V: TRBV6-1; CDR3: ASSESGGSNQPQH
size: few; V: TRBV5-1; CDR3: ASSFQRGDTQY
size: few; V: TRBV24-1; CDR3: ATSGHPGLPWGNEQF
size: few; V: TRBV6-6; CDR3: ASSYSKGSGELF
size: many; V: TRBV10-3; CDR3: AIRERGGDTQY
size: -; V: TRBV29-1; CDR3: SVRGQPDQPQH
size: many; V: TRBV4-1; CDR3: ASSPGLLGNEQF
size: many; V: TRBV7-2; CDR3: ASSSYRGWTEAF
size: few; V: TRBV7-3; CDR3: ASSLDSGTQY
size: -; V: TRBV6-5; CDR3: ASSYGGQGKFF